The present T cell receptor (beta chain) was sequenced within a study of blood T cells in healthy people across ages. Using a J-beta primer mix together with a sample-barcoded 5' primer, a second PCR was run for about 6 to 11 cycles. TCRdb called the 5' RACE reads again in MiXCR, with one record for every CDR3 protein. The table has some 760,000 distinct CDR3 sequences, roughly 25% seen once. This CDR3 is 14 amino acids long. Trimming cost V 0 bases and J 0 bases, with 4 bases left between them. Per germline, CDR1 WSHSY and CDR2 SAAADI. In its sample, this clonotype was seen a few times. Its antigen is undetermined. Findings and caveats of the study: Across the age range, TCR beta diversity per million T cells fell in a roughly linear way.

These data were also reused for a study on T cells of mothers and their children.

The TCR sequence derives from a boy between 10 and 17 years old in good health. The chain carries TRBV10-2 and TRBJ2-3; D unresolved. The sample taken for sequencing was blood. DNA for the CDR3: TGCGCCAGCAGTGAGTCAACTAGCACAGATACGCAGTATTTT. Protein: CASSESTSTDTQYF.